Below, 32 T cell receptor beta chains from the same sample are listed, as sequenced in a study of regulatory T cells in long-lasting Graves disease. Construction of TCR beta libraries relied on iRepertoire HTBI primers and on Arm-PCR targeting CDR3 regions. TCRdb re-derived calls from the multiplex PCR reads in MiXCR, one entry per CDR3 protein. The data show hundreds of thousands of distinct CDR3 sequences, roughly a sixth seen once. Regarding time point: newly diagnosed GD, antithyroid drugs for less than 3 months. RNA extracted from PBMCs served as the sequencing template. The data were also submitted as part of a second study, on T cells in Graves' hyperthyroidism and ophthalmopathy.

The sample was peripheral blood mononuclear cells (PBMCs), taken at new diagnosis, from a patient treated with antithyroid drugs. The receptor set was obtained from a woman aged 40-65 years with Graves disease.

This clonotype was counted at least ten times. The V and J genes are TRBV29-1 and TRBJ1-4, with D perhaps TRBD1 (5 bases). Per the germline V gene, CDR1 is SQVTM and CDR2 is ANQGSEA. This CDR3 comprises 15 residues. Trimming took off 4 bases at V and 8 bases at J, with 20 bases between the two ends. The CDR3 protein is CSVVGVRGKDEKLFF. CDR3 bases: TGCAGCGTTGTGGGGGTAAGAGGGAAGGACGAAAAACTGTTTTTT.

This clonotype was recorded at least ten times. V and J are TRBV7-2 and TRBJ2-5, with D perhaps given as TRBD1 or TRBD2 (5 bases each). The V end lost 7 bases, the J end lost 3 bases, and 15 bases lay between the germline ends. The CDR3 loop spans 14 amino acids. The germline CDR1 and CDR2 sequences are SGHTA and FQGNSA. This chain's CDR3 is CASIVGTAEETQYF. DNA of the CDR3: TGTGCCAGCATCGTCGGGACGGCCGAAGAGACCCAGTACTTC. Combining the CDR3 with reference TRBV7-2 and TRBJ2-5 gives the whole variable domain GAGVSQSPSNKVTEKGKDVELRCDPISGHTALYWYRQSLGQGLEFLIYFQGNSAPDKSGLPSDRFSAERTGGSVSTLTIQRTQQEDSAVYLCASIVGTAEETQYFGPGTRLLVL.

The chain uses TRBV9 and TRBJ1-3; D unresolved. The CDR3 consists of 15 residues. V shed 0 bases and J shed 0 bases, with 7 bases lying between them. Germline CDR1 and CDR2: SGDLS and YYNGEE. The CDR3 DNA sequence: TGTGCCAGCAGCGTAGCTGGAACCTCTGGAAACACCATATATTTT. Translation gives CASSVAGTSGNTIYF.

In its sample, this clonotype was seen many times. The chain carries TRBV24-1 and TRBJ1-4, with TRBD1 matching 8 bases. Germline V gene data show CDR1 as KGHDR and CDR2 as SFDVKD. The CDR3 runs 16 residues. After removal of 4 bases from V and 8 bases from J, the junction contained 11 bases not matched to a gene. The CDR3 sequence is CATSDRPDRGGEKLFF. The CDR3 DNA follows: TGTGCCACCAGTGACCGTCCTGACAGGGGTGGCGAAAAACTGTTTTTT.

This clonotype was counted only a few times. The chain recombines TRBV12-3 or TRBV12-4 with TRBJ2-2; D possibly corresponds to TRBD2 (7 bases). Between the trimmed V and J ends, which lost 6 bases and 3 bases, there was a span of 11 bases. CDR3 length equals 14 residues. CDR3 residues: CASRKGGDTGELFF. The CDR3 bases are TGTGCCAGCAGAAAGGGGGGGGACACCGGGGAGCTGTTTTTT.

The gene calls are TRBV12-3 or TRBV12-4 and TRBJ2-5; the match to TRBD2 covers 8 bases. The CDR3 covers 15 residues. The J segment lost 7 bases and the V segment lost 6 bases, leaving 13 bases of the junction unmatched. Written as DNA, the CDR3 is TGTGCCAGCAGGGCTTTAGCGGGGCTTCAATGGACCCAGTACTTC. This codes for CASRALAGLQWTQYF.

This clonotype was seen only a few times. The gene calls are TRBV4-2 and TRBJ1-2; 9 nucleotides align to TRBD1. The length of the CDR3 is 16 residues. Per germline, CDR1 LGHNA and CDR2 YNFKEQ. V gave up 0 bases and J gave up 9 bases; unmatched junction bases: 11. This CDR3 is CASSQDPSGTGSRYTF. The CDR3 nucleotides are TGTGCCAGCAGCCAAGACCCCTCCGGGACAGGGTCTCGCTACACCTTC.

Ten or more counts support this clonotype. The CDR3 nucleotides read TGTGCCAGCAGCTTCGCAGGGGGCCCAAACACTGAAGCTTTCTTT. Its translation: CASSFAGGPNTEAFF. V is TRBV11-2 and J is TRBJ1-1, with 8 bases identical to TRBD1. The CDR3 runs 15 residues. The V gene's germline CDR1 is SGHAT and CDR2 FQNNGV. V lost 3 bases to trimming and J lost 2 bases; unmatched junction nucleotides: 5.

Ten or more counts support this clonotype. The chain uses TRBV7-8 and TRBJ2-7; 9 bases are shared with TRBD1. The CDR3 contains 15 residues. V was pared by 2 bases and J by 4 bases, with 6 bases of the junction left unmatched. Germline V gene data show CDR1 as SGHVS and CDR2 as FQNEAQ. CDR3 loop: CASSLPGQGLYEQYF. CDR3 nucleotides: TGTGCCAGCAGCTTACCGGGACAGGGTCTATACGAGCAGTACTTC.

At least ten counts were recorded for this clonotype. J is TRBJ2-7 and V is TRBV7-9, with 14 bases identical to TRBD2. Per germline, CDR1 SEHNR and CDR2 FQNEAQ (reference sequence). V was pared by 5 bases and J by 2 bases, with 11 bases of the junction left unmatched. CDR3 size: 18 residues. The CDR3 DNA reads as TGTGCCAGCAGCCTCGGGACTAGCGGGGGCATAAAAACCTACGAGCAGTACTTC. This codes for CASSLGTSGGIKTYEQYF.

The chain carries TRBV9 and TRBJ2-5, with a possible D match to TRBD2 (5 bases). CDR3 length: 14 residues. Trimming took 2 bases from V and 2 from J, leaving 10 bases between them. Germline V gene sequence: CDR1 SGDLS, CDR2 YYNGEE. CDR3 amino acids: CASSVAGQQETQYF. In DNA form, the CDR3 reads TGTGCCAGCAGCGTCGCGGGTCAGCAAGAGACCCAGTACTTC.

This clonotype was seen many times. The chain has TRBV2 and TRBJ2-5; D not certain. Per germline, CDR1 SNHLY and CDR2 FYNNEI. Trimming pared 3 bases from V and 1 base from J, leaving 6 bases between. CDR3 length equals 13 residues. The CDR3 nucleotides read TGTGCCAGCAGTGAGGAGACCCAAGAGACCCAGTACTTC. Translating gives CASSEETQETQYF.

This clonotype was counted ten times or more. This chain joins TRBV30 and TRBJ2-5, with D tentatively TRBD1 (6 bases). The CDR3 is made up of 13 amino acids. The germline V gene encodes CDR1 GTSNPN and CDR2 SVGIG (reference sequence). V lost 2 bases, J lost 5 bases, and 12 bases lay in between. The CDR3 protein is CAWSNRVGETQYF. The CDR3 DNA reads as TGTGCCTGGAGTAACAGGGTCGGCGAGACCCAGTACTTC.

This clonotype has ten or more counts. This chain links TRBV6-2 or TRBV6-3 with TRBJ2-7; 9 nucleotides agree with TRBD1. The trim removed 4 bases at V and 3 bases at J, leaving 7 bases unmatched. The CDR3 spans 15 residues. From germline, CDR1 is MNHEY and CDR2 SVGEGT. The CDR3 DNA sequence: TGTGCCAGCAGTTCAGAAGGACAGGGGATCTACGAGCAGTACTTC. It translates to CASSSEGQGIYEQYF.

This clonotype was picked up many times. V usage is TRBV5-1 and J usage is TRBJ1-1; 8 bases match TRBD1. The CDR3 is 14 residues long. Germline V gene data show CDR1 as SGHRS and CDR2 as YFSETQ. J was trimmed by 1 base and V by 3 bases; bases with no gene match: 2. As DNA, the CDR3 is TGCGCCAGCAGCTGGGGACAGGAGAACACTGAAGCTTTCTTT. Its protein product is CASSWGQENTEAFF.

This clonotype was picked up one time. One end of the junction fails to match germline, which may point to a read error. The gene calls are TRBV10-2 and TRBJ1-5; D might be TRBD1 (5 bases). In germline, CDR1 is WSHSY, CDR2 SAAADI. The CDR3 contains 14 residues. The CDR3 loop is CTSKARDRNQPQHF. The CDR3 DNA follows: TGCACCAGCAAGGCCAGGGATCGTAATCAGCCCCAGCATTTT.

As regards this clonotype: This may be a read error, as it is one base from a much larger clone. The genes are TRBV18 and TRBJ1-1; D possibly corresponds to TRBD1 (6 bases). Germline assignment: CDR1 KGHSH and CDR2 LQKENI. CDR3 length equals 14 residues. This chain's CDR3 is CASPPLGGLTEAFF. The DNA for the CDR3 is TGTGCCAGCCCACCATTAGGGGGGCTCACTGAAGCTTTCTTT.

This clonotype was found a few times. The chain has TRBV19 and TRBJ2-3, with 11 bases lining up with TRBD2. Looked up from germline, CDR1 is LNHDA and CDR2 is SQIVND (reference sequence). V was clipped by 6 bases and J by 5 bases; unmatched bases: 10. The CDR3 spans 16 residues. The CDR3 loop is CASSTTSGGRRDTQYF. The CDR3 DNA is TGTGCCAGTAGCACCACTAGCGGGGGAAGACGAGATACGCAGTATTTT.

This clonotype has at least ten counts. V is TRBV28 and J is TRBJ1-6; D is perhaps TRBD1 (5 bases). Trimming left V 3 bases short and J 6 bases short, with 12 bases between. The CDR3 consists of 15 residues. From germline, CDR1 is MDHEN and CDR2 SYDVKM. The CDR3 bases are TGTGCCAGCAGTTTTGGGGGGATCAGTAATTCACCCCTCCACTTT. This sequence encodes CASSFGGISNSPLHF.

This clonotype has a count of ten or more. CDR3 bases: TGTGCCAGCACGACGGACAGGCTTGGTGGCTACACCTTC. Translated, it gives CASTTDRLGGYTF. The J gene is TRBJ1-2, the V gene TRBV2; TRBD1 aligns across 7 bases. The germline CDR1 and CDR2 sequences are SNHLY and FYNNEI. V lost 7 bases, J lost 7 bases, and 9 bases stayed unmatched. The CDR3 contains 13 residues.

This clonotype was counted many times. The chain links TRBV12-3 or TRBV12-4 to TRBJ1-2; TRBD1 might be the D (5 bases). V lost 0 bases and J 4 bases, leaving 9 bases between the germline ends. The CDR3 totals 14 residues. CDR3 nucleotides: TGTGCCAGCAGTTTAGCGGTGAGGGGCTATGGCTACACCTTC. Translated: CASSLAVRGYGYTF.

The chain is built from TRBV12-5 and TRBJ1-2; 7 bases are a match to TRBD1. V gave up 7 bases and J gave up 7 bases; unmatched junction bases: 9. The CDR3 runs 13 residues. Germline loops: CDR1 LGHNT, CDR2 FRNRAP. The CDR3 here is CASAKEGARGYTF. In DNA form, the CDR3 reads TGTGCTAGTGCGAAAGAGGGGGCGCGTGGCTACACCTTC. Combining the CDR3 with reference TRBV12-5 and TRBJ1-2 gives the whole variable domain DARVTQTPRHKVTEMGQEVTMRCQPILGHNTVFWYRQTMMQGLELLAYFRNRAPLDDSGMPKDRFSAEMPDATLATLKIQPSEPRDSAVYFCASAKEGARGYTFGSGTRLTVV.

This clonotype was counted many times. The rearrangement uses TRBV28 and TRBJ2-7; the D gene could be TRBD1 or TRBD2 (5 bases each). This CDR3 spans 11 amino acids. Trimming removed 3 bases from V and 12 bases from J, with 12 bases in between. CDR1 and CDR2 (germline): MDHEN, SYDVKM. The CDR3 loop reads CASSLGQEAYF. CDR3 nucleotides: TGTGCCAGCAGTTTGGGGCAGGAGGCGTACTTC.

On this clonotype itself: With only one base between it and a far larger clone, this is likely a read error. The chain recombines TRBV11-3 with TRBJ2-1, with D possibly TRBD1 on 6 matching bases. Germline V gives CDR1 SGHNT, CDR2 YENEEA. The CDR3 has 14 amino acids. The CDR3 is CASARTGTDNEQLF. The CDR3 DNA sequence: TGTGCCAGCGCTCGTACAGGGACGGATAATGAGCAGCTCTTC.

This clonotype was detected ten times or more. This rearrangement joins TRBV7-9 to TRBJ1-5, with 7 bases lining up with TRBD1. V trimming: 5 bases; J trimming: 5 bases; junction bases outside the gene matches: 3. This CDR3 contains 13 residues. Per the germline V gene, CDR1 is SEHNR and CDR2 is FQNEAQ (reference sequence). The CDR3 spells CASSETGDQPQHF. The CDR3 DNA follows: TGTGCCAGCAGCGAAACAGGGGATCAGCCCCAGCATTTT.

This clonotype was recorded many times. The DNA for the CDR3 is TGTGCCAGCAGCCCCTTAGACAGGAAAAACACCGGGGAGCTGTTTTTT. It codes for CASSPLDRKNTGELFF. This sequence joins TRBV11-2 and TRBJ2-2; D might be TRBD1 (6 bases). Germline CDR1 SGHAT, CDR2 FQNNGV. The CDR3 extends over 16 amino acids. The V and J ends lost 5 bases and 2 bases respectively, with 15 bases between them.

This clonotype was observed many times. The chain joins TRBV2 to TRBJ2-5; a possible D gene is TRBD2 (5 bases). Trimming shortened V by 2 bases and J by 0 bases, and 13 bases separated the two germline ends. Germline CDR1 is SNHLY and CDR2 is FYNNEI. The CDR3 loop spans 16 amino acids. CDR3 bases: TGTGCCAGCAGTGAAATGGGGTGGGAGTACCAAGAGACCCAGTACTTC. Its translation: CASSEMGWEYQETQYF.

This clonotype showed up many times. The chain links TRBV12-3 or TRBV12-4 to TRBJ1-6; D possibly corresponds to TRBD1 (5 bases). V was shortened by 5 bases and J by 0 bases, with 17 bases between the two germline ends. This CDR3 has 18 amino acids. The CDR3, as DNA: TGTGCCAGCAGTCGCAGCGCGGGGGGGAGCTCCTATAATTCACCCCTCCACTTT. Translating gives CASSRSAGGSSYNSPLHF.

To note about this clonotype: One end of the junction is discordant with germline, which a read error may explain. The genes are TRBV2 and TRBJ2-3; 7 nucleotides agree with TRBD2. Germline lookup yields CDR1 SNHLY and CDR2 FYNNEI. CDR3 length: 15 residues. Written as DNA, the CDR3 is TGTGCCAGCACTCCACGGGGGAGGGGCACAGATACGCGGTATTTT. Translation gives CASTPRGRGTDTRYF.

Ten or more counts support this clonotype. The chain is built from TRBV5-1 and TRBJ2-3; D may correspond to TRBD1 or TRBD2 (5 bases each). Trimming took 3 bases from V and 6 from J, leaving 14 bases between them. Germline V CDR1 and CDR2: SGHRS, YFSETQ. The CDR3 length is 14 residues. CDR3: CASSSGTQGDTQYF. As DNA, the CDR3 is TGCGCCAGCAGCTCGGGGACCCAAGGCGATACGCAGTATTTT.

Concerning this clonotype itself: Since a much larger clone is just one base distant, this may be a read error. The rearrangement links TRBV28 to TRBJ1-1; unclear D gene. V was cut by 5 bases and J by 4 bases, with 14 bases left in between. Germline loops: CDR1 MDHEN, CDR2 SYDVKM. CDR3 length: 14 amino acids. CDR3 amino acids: CASSPLLEGTEAFF. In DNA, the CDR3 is TGTGCCAGCAGTCCTTTACTTGAGGGCACTGAAGCTTTCTTT.

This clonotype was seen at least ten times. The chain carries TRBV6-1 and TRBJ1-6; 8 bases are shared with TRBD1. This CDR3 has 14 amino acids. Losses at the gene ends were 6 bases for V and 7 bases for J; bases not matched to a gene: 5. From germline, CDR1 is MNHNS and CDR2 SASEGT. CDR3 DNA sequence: TGTGCCAGCAGGCTGACAGGGGTGAATTCACCCCTCCACTTT. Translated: CASRLTGVNSPLHF.